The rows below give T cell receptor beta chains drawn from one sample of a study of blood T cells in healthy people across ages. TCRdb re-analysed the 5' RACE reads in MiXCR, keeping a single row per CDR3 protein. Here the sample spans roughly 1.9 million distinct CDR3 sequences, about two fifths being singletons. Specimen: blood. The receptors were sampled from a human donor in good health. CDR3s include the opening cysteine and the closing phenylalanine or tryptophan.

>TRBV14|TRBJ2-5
CASSPQGTDGFSRWQETQYF
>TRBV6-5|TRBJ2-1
CASSEGQNYEQFF
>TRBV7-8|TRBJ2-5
CASSSVGQGVEETQYF
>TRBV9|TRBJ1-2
CASSDSTGSYGYTF
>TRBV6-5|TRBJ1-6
CASSYDGGLNNSPLHF
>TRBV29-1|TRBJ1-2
CSGGVGDYGYTF
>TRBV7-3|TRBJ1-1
CAGSPLGTGNTEAFF
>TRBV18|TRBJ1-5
CASSPSGEYQPQHF
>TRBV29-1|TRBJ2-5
CSVGTREDQYF
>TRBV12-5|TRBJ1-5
CASGLGGPNQPQHF
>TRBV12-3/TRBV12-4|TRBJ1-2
CACSFSRQALHYGYTF
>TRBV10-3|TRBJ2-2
CAISVQGGYTGELFF
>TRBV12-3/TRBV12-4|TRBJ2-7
CASSLAGPSYEQYF
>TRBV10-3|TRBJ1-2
CAISEYDRANYGYTF
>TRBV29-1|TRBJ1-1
CSVQGRMNTEAFF
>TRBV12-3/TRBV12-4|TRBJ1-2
CASRPGTAPGGYTF
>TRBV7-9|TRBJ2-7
CASSMAPYEQYF
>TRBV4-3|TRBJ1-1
CASSQEFRGTEAFF
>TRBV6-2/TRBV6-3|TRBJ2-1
CASSFSPPGTPSSSEQFF
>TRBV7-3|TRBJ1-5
CASSLDWNQPQHF
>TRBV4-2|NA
CASSQDYHYYEQYF
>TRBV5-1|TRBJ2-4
CASSSPDRGYNERYF
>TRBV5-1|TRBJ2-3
CAGSPTNTDTQYF
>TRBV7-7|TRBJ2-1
CASSTGLAGNEQFF
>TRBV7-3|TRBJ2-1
CASSWGGSTGLEQFF
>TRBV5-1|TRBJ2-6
CASSPRDFSGANVLTF
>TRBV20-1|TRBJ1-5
CSATGVNQPQHF
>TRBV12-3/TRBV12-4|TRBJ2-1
CASSPLLIMNEQFF
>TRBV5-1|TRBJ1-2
CASSFGGRDGYTF
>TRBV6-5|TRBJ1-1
CASSFSDGQANTEAFF
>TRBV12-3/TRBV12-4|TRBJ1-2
CASSRITGPKSGYTF
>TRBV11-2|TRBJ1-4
CASSSRDLPNEKLFF
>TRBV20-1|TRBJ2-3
CSATLAGGPVTQYF
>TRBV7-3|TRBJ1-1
CASSLRAVSTEAFF